The clone carrying this T cell receptor (beta chain) has only a few counts. Its specificity is not known. This sample was included in a study of T cells in Graves' hyperthyroidism and ophthalmopathy. RNA transcripts provided the source from which TCR beta CDR3 regions were amplified. The TCR CDR3 first-round RT-PCR relied on the HTBI primer set. TCRdb ran MiXCR on the multiplex PCR reads and lists one entry per CDR3 protein. This table has hundreds of thousands of distinct CDR3 sequences, 45% appearing once. Diagnostic assessment was based on clinical symptoms, serum thyroxine and TRAb, thyroid ultrasound and orbital computed tomography. Findings and limits, study-wide: Among thyroid clonotypes expanded above 0.001, most also appeared in blood. In validation, the model predicted ophthalmopathy. These predictions came a median roughly six months before onset.

The CDR3 spans 15 residues. Germline CDR1 is ENHRY and CDR2 is SYGVKD. Trimming cost V 6 bases and J 5 bases; bases outside gene matches: 12. This TCR was sampled from an adult man with Graves' disease, either hyperthyroidism or ophthalmopathy (not recorded which). The sequencing sample was made of peripheral blood or thyroid tissue (not recorded which). V gene TRBV10-3 combines with J gene TRBJ1-1, with 7 bases aligning to TRBD1. CDR3 coding DNA: TGTGCCATCAGCGACCCAACAGGGGTGAGGACTGAAGCTTTCTTT. This translates into CAISDPTGVRTEAFF.